This is a list of T cell receptor beta chains from one sample in a study of blood T cell repertoires in COVID-19. Assay: immunoSEQ multiplex PCR; the TCRdb copy retains only in-frame clones and omits some. The sample yields roughly 230,000 clones, around 84% seen once. The sequenced sample consisted of peripheral blood. All receptors derive from a woman of 80 years or more with COVID-19, enrolled during active disease. CDR3s include the opening cysteine and the closing phenylalanine or tryptophan.

>TRBJ2-3|TRBV7-2
CASSPDRRSTDTQYF
>TRBJ2-1|TRBV7-2
CASSGSGGANEQFF
>TRBJ1-6|TRBV27
CASTLDRASPLHF
>TRBJ2-1|TRBV30
CAWSVMNEQFF
>TRBJ2-1|TRBV5-4
CASSPGTSGGAYEQFF
>TRBJ1-1|TRBV19
CASGGSLEAFF
>TRBJ2-1|TRBV5-4
CASSRDSSYNEQFF
>TRBJ1-5|TRBV7-2
CASSLGRGKGEQPQHF
>TRBJ1-2|TRBV18
CASSPFLRTDPLF
>TRBJ2-3|TRBV5-1
CASSPGLASTDTQYF
>TRBJ2-2|TRBV5-1
CASSAGQGANTGELFF
>TRBJ1-1|TRBV30
CAWSVGQGVTEAFF
>TRBJ2-5|TRBV5-6
CASSFSPAEATETQYF
>TRBJ1-3|TRBV5-1
CASSATGVGNTIYF
>TRBJ1-2|TRBV27
CASSLVRSGGYTF
>TRBJ2-1|TRBV10-2
CASSESSAQRGGRNEQFF
>TRBJ1-2|TRBV6-5
CASSYSVGPSYGYTF
>TRBJ2-5|TRBV11-2
CASSSRGTKETQYF
>TRBJ1-1|TRBV7-2
CASSLMGQGATTEAFF
>TRBJ1-1|TRBV5-1
CASSPGDRGVGTEAFF
>TRBJ2-1|TRBV7-2
CASSLGGGPKEQFF
>TRBJ1-1|TRBV6-2/TRBV6-3
CASSYSQGNTEAFF
>TRBJ1-1|TRBV18
CASSPGTGGNTEAFF
>TRBJ2-5|TRBV2
CASKAGGGETQYF
>TRBJ1-2|TRBV6-5
CATGQGGYGYTF
>TRBJ2-5|TRBV10-2
CASSGLAGGWVNQETQYF
>TRBJ1-3|TRBV28
CASSSLQGYSGNTIYF
>TRBJ2-7|TRBV7-2
CASSLVTYEQYF
>TRBJ1-2|TRBV3-1/TRBV3-2
CASSDFQGARVYGYTF
>TRBJ1-5|TRBV28
CASNRGGGPLEHF
>TRBJ1-5|TRBV6-2/TRBV6-3
CASSYLGQGSQPQHF
>TRBJ2-1|TRBV7-8
CASSLAQAQGNEQFF
>TRBJ1-6|TRBV19
CASSKGQGETPLHF
>TRBJ1-3|TRBV9
CASSVGQMTGNTIYF
>TRBJ1-1|TRBV2
CASSRQGVSAEAFF
>TRBJ1-1|TRBV12-3/TRBV12-4
CASKEQENTEAFF
>TRBJ2-7|TRBV28
CASSFAQSYEQYF
>TRBJ1-1|TRBV7-2
CASSLAGTKLNTEAFF
>TRBJ2-3|TRBV6-6
CASSSQGARSDTQYF
>TRBJ2-3|TRBV19
CASRSQGSTDTQYF
>TRBJ2-3|TRBV10-3
CAINQHRGPPDTQYF
>TRBJ2-7|TRBV30
CAWSVPGRGYGEQYF
>TRBJ2-5|TRBV5-4
CASSLYAVQETQYF
>TRBJ1-3|TRBV28
CASTTPMEGGNTIYF
>TRBJ1-1|TRBV28
CASSLSRGRINTEAFF
>TRBJ1-2|TRBV6-5
CASSYSTGVRGYTF
>TRBJ1-1|TRBV11-2
CASSKNRGGTEAFF
>TRBJ1-2|TRBV6-1
CASSEGSAGDYGYTF
>TRBJ1-2|TRBV6-5
CASTSTIYGYTF
>TRBJ1-5|TRBV30
CAWSWGQNNQPQHF
>TRBJ1-6|TRBV5-1
CASSTGTGASPLHF
>TRBJ2-2|TRBV19
CASSSGTNFNTGELFF
>TRBJ1-2|TRBV9
CASSVGPGIDYGYTF
>TRBJ2-1|TRBV2
CASSQQGLYEQFF